One and the same sample provided the 30 T cell receptor beta chains below, sequenced in a study of shared clonotypes between healthy human individuals. Assay: immunoSEQ multiplex PCR; the TCRdb copy retains only in-frame clones and omits some. The sample has hundreds of thousands of clones; around 74% are singletons. Sequencing input: memory CD4+ T cells sorted from blood. Documented subset: CD45RA-negative fraction. The receptors here all came from a woman in her twenties or thirties in good health.

The chain links TRBV27 to TRBJ2-2, with 8 bases fitting TRBD1. Germline CDR1 and CDR2: MNHEY and SMNVEV (reference sequence). The CDR3 runs to 15 residues. V lost 4 bases to trimming and J lost 4 bases; unmatched junction nucleotides: 5. The CDR3 here is CASSSDRVGTGELFF. In DNA form, the CDR3 reads TGTGCCAGCAGTTCGGACAGGGTCGGCACCGGGGAGCTGTTTTTT.

The genes are TRBV10-3 and TRBJ1-2; possibly TRBD1 for D (6 bases). Germline CDR1 is ENHRY and CDR2 is SYGVKD. The CDR3 runs to 13 residues. The V gene lost 3 bases and the J gene lost 7 bases, with 12 bases spanning the gap. CDR3 sequence reads: CAISDEQGLGYTF. In DNA, the CDR3 is TGTGCCATCAGTGACGAACAGGGACTTGGCTACACCTTC.

The gene calls are TRBV5-5 and TRBJ1-2; tentatively, D is TRBD1 (5 bases). The V and J ends lost 3 bases and 4 bases respectively, with 10 bases between them. The V gene's germline CDR1 is SGHKS and CDR2 YYEKEE (reference sequence). The CDR3 extends over 13 amino acids. CDR3 region: CASSWGDAYGYTF. The CDR3 DNA is TGTGCCAGCAGCTGGGGGGACGCCTATGGCTACACCTTC.

This clone was observed a handful of times. The chain couples TRBV29-1 to TRBJ1-1, with D uncertain. Germline V CDR1 and CDR2: SQVTM, ANQGSEA. CDR3 length: 11 amino acids. V was trimmed by 3 bases and J by 8 bases, leaving 10 bases between them. In nucleotides, the CDR3 is TGCAGCGTTGATTCAGCGATGGAAGCTTTCTTT. Translating it yields CSVDSAMEAFF.

A word on this clone: The sample carries other DNA sequences with the same CDR3. The chain links TRBV7-9 to TRBJ1-2; the D is unclear. CDR3 size: 12 residues. Germline V gives CDR1 SEHNR, CDR2 FQNEAQ (reference sequence). Trimming removed 6 bases at V and 1 base at J, with 6 bases between. The CDR3 loop is CASSPVNYGYTF. In nucleotides, the CDR3 is TGTGCCAGCAGTCCGGTTAACTATGGCTACACCTTC.

This clone was detected only once. The chain has TRBV6-5 and TRBJ2-3; no definite D call. CDR1 is MNHEY and CDR2 is SVGAGI in the germline V gene. The CDR3 consists of 14 residues. V shed 5 bases and J shed 4 bases, with 13 bases lying between them. The chain's CDR3 is CASSLQSESDTQYF. DNA for the CDR3: TGTGCCAGCAGTCTACAGTCAGAATCAGATACGCAGTATTTT.

This rearrangement joins TRBV10-2 to TRBJ1-1; D is uncertain. The germline gives CDR1 WSHSY, CDR2 SAAADI. The CDR3 has 14 residues. Trimming took 3 bases from V and 2 from J, leaving 10 bases between them. This CDR3 is CASSDPSGNTEAFF. For the CDR3, the DNA is TGCGCCAGCAGTGACCCCTCAGGTAACACTGAAGCTTTCTTT.

The V gene is TRBV19, the J gene TRBJ2-7, with D possibly being TRBD1 (7 bases). CDR1 is LNHDA and CDR2 is SQIVND in the germline V gene (reference sequence). V lost 3 bases to trimming and J lost 4 bases, with 10 bases between them. The CDR3 loop spans 13 amino acids. The CDR3 spells CASSMQGGYEQYF. In DNA, the CDR3 is TGTGCCAGTAGTATGCAGGGGGGATACGAGCAGTACTTC.

This chain connects TRBV28 to TRBJ1-2, with TRBD1 identical over 7 bases. Trimming at V came to 3 bases and at J to 5 bases, leaving 9 bases not matched to a gene. Germline V gene sequence: CDR1 MDHEN, CDR2 SYDVKM. This CDR3 contains 15 residues. The CDR3 sequence: CASSFRGGTEYGYTF. For the CDR3, the DNA is TGTGCCAGCAGTTTCCGGGGGGGGACAGAGTATGGCTACACCTTC.

CDR3 region: CASNRAVGNEQFF. The CDR3 bases are TGTGCCAGCAACAGGGCGGTTGGCAATGAGCAGTTCTTC. This chain links TRBV6-5 with TRBJ2-1; a weak D match, TRBD1 (6 bases). Germline lookup yields CDR1 MNHEY and CDR2 SVGAGI. The CDR3 has 13 residues. The V end was cut by 7 bases, the J end by 6 bases, with 13 bases between.

There are many counts of this clone. V is TRBV5-1 and J is TRBJ2-1, with 8 bases matching TRBD1. Trimming cost V 3 bases and J 4 bases; bases outside gene matches: 18. Germline V lookup: CDR1 SGHRS, CDR2 YFSETQ. The CDR3 covers 19 residues. For the CDR3, the DNA is TGCGCCAGCAGCTCCGAATTACGGGGTAGACAGGGGAGGTACAATGAGCAGTTCTTC. Translation gives CASSSELRGRQGRYNEQFF. Looking up the rest from reference TRBV5-1 and TRBJ2-1 gives the full variable domain: KAGVTQTPRYLIKTRGQQVTLSCSPISGHRSVSWYQQTPGQGLQFLFEYFSETQRNKGNFPGRFSGRQFSNSRSEMNVSTLELGDSALYLCASSSELRGRQGRYNEQFFGPGTRLTVL.

The chain has TRBV6-5 and TRBJ1-1, with 7 nucleotides matching TRBD1. This CDR3 has 13 residues. V trimming: 11 bases; J trimming: 1 base; junction bases outside the gene matches: 7. Germline-derived CDR1 and CDR2 are MNHEY and SVGAGI. In nucleotides, the CDR3 is TGTGCCGTATCAGGGGGGGGGAACACTGAAGCTTTCTTT. As protein: CAVSGGGNTEAFF.

The chain uses TRBV5-8 and TRBJ1-2; possibly TRBD1 for D (5 bases). There are 14 residues in the CDR3. Germline-derived CDR1 and CDR2 are SGHTS and YDEGEE. V was cut by 0 bases and J by 1 base, with 7 bases left in between. In DNA, the CDR3 is TGTGCCAGCAGCTTGGCTGACAGTAACTATGGCTACACCTTC. Residues: CASSLADSNYGYTF.

This clone was observed a few times. This rearrangement joins TRBV10-1 to TRBJ2-3, with TRBD2 as a possible D gene (6 bases). This CDR3 is 15 amino acids long. The V end lost 3 bases, the J end lost 5 bases, and 15 bases lay between the germline ends. Germline values: CDR1 WNHNN, CDR2 SYGVQD (reference sequence). The CDR3 nucleotides are TGCGCCAGCAGTGATGCAGGGTGGGAGGAAGATACGCAGTATTTT. This codes for CASSDAGWEEDTQYF.

V gene TRBV19 combines with J gene TRBJ2-3; D not resolved. The germline CDR1 and CDR2 sequences are LNHDA and SQIVND (reference sequence). The CDR3 has 14 amino acids. V was cut by 10 bases and J by 2 bases, with 16 bases left in between. The CDR3 coding sequence is TGTGCCACCAAAGGTGCCCATCACACAGATACGCAGTATTTT. Translated: CATKGAHHTDTQYF.

The chain carries TRBV7-2 and TRBJ1-4; D ambiguous. There are 16 residues in the CDR3. Germline values: CDR1 SGHTA, CDR2 FQGNSA. Between the trimmed V and J ends, which lost 0 bases and 3 bases, there was a span of 11 bases. CDR3: CASSLARSRSNEKLFF. CDR3 DNA sequence: TGTGCCAGCAGCTTAGCGCGATCCAGGTCTAATGAAAAACTGTTTTTT.

The V call is TRBV19, the J call TRBJ1-4; tentative D call: TRBD1 (6 bases). The germline V gene has CDR1 LNHDA and CDR2 SQIVND (reference sequence). V lost 7 bases, J lost 10 bases, and 16 bases lay in between. The CDR3 is made up of 13 amino acids. The CDR3 coding sequence is TGTGCCAGTAATACCGGGGACACCGGAAAACTGTTTTTT. It codes for CASNTGDTGKLFF.

V gene TRBV19 combines with J gene TRBJ2-3; weak D call: TRBD2 (5 bases). The V end lost 6 bases, the J end lost 4 bases, and 23 bases lay between the germline ends. The CDR3 spans 17 residues. Per germline, CDR1 LNHDA and CDR2 SQIVND (reference sequence). Written as DNA, the CDR3 is TGTGCCAGTAGATTGGGGTCGGCGGGCGCGGCGGCAGATACGCAGTATTTT. This codes for CASRLGSAGAAADTQYF.

Here the CDR3 DNA reads TGTGCCAGCAGCACCTGGACTAGCGGGATAAGAGAGCAGTTCTTC. This encodes CASSTWTSGIREQFF. The rearrangement links TRBV7-9 to TRBJ2-1; 12 nucleotides line up with TRBD2. The CDR3 consists of 15 residues. The junction had 9 bases not matched to a gene; V was cut back by 5 bases and J by 10 bases. Germline V lookup: CDR1 SEHNR, CDR2 FQNEAQ (reference sequence). Supplemented by reference TRBV7-9 and TRBJ2-1, the full variable domain reads DTGVSQNPRHKITKRGQNVTFRCDPISEHNRLYWYRQTLGQGPEFLTYFQNEAQLEKSRLLSDRFSAERPKGSFSTLEIQRTEQGDSAMYLCASSTWTSGIREQFFGPGTRLTVL.

This clone showed up just a few times. The chain is built from TRBV5-1 and TRBJ2-3; unclear D gene. CDR3 length equals 11 residues. The V gene lost 5 bases and the J gene lost 7 bases, with 8 bases spanning the gap. Germline CDR1 SGHRS, CDR2 YFSETQ. The CDR3 sequence is CASRTGNTQYF. The DNA of the CDR3 is TGCGCCAGCAGGACTGGCAATACGCAGTATTTT.

The rearrangement uses TRBV10-2 and TRBJ1-1, with D unclear. The V end was cut by 8 bases, the J end by 1 base, with 8 bases between. The CDR3 covers 12 residues. CDR1 is WSHSY and CDR2 is SAAADI in the germline V gene. The DNA of the CDR3 is TGCGCCAGCTCCCCAGGGAACACTGAAGCTTTCTTT. Encoded protein: CASSPGNTEAFF.

This chain joins TRBV6-5 and TRBJ1-5; 7 positions agree with TRBD1. CDR3 length equals 14 residues. The J segment lost 2 bases and the V segment lost 6 bases, leaving 4 bases of the junction unmatched. Per the germline V gene, CDR1 is MNHEY and CDR2 is SVGAGI. The CDR3: CASSKDRGNQPQHF. The CDR3 DNA is TGTGCCAGCAGCAAAGACAGGGGCAATCAGCCCCAGCATTTT.

At least ten counts were recorded for this clone. V is TRBV15 and J is TRBJ2-5; D assignment may be TRBD1 or TRBD2 (5 bases each). This CDR3 contains 17 residues. Germline CDR1 LNHNV, CDR2 YYDKDF (reference sequence). Trimming took 5 bases from V and 4 from J, leaving 23 bases between them. The CDR3 spells CATSPTFEAGTAETQYF. Written as DNA, the CDR3 is TGTGCCACCAGCCCCACTTTCGAAGCAGGGACGGCAGAGACCCAGTACTTC.

The chain is built from TRBV28 and TRBJ1-4, with D possibly being TRBD1 (5 bases). V was trimmed by 1 base and J by 7 bases, leaving 10 bases between them. This CDR3 comprises 14 residues. Germline values: CDR1 MDHEN, CDR2 SYDVKM. The CDR3 loop is CASSLLGRGEKLFF. CDR3 nucleotides: TGTGCCAGCAGTTTATTGGGGAGGGGTGAAAAACTGTTTTTT.

The table lists this clone with a few counts. The J gene is TRBJ2-1, the V gene TRBV2, with 10 bases fitting TRBD2. The CDR3 has 15 amino acids. Per germline, CDR1 SNHLY and CDR2 FYNNEI. V lost 3 bases to trimming and J lost 7 bases; unmatched junction nucleotides: 6. CDR3 DNA: TGTGCCAGCAGTGACGAAGCGGGAGGGCTGAATGAGCAGTTCTTC. Protein sequence: CASSDEAGGLNEQFF.

As to this clone: This specimen includes other DNA sequences encoding the same CDR3. The CDR3 is CASSGSNEQFF. CDR3 sequence (DNA): TGTGCCAGCAGTGGGTCAAATGAGCAGTTCTTC. V and J are TRBV2 and TRBJ2-1, with unresolved D. This CDR3 region has 11 residues. Germline values: CDR1 SNHLY, CDR2 FYNNEI. Trimming removed 4 bases from V and 7 bases from J, with 5 bases in between.

V and J are TRBV7-6 and TRBJ2-6; possibly TRBD1 for D (7 bases). This CDR3 is built from 21 residues. Trimming cost V 5 bases and J 1 base, with 27 bases left between them. The germline V gene encodes CDR1 SGHVS and CDR2 FNYEAQ. The CDR3, as DNA: TGTGCCAGCAGCCCCCGCCTAAACGGAGGGGGCCAGATTTCTGGGGCCAACGTCCTGACTTTC. Translating it yields CASSPRLNGGGQISGANVLTF.

This clone was found a few times. This sequence joins TRBV5-1 and TRBJ2-5; D perhaps matches TRBD1 (5 bases). Trimming shortened V by 0 bases and J by 2 bases, and 5 bases separated the two germline ends. Germline-derived CDR1 and CDR2 are SGHRS and YFSETQ. The CDR3 spans 13 residues. This CDR3 is CASSLGQQETQYF. The CDR3 region has the DNA TGCGCCAGCAGCTTGGGACAGCAAGAGACCCAGTACTTC.

The rearrangement joins TRBV27 to TRBJ2-7; 9 bases fit TRBD2. This CDR3 spans 17 amino acids. The germline CDR1 and CDR2 sequences are MNHEY and SMNVEV (reference sequence). Unmatched junction bases numbered 15, after V lost 6 bases and J lost 3 bases. DNA of the CDR3: TGTGCCAGCAGATCGATTCTAGCGGGAAGGTGGGGCTACGAGCAGTACTTC. Protein product: CASRSILAGRWGYEQYF.

The V and J genes are TRBV27 and TRBJ2-5, with 10 bases aligning to TRBD2. Losses at the gene ends were 5 bases for V and 5 bases for J; bases not matched to a gene: 8. Germline CDR1 MNHEY, CDR2 SMNVEV (reference sequence). This CDR3 comprises 15 residues. CDR3 loop: CASSPNRLAGETQYF. In DNA form, the CDR3 reads TGTGCCAGCAGTCCTAACAGACTAGCGGGCGAGACCCAGTACTTC.